Listed below are T cell receptor beta chains from one sample, sequenced in a study of CD8+ T cells in alopecia areata. The protocol was immunoSEQ multiplex PCR, while the TCRdb copy is restricted to in-frame clones and leaves out a portion. The sample carries roughly 190,000 clones, roughly 66% recorded once. This specimen was CD4+ T cells sorted from blood, taken at week 24, from a patient treated with tofacitinib. The origin of the receptors is a human donor with alopecia areata. Both conserved end residues are part of each CDR3. D genes are given only for firm matches. Expanded clones get a size class; other rows say once, few or many, or leave the size out.

>.|TRBJ2-5|TRBV29-1|.
CSVRPDFFQETQYF
TGCAGCGTTCGACCGGACTTTTTTCAAGAGACCCAGTACTTC
>.|TRBJ2-5|TRBV15|.
CATSRAPEIQETQYF
TGTGCCACCAGCAGAGCACCGGAGATACAAGAGACCCAGTACTTC
>.|TRBJ1-2|TRBV23-1|.
CASSSGARRCYGYTF
TGCGCCAGCAGTTCGGGGGCGCGGAGGTGTTATGGCTACACCTTC
>.|TRBJ1-1|TRBV7-6|once
CASSLRGKNTEAFF
TGTGCCAGCAGCTTAAGGGGTAAGAACACTGAAGCTTTCTTT
>.|TRBJ2-3|TRBV5-1|.
CASSLVAGSTDTQYF
TGCGCCAGCAGCTTGGTTGCGGGGAGCACAGATACGCAGTATTTT
>TRBD1|TRBJ1-5|TRBV28|few
CASSSSGTGYQPQHF
TGTGCCAGCAGTTCCTCCGGGACAGGGTACCAGCCCCAGCATTTT
>TRBD1|TRBJ1-1|TRBV30|.
CAWTHGGQGATEAFF
TGTGCCTGGACCCACGGGGGACAGGGGGCCACTGAAGCTTTCTTT
>.|TRBJ1-1|TRBV29-1|.
CSARLQNTEAFF
TGCAGCGCCCGTTTACAGAACACTGAAGCTTTCTTT
>TRBD1|TRBJ2-6|TRBV5-1|.
CASNGEDRGRSGANVLTF
TGCGCCAGCAATGGAGAAGACAGGGGGCGAAGTGGGGCCAACGTCCTGACTTTC
>.|TRBJ1-2|TRBV4-3|.
CASSQDTGYGYTF
TGCGCCAGCAGCCAAGATACGGGTTATGGCTACACCTTC